The 21 T cell receptor beta chains reported below all come from one sample, sequenced in a study of blood T cells in healthy people across ages. A second about 7 to 12 cycle PCR used barcoded and J-beta primers. Each CDR3 protein is one row after TCRdb ran MiXCR on the 5' RACE reads. The profile shows about 720,000 distinct CDR3 sequences, 22% of them singletons. The sample consisted of blood. These receptors were obtained from a man in his sixties or seventies in good health.

This chain joins TRBV12-3 or TRBV12-4 and TRBJ2-4; weak D call: TRBD2 (6 bases). The CDR3 runs to 14 residues. Trimming left V 4 bases short and J 8 bases short, with 15 bases between. The CDR3, as DNA: TGTGCCAGCAGTTCCGCTATCCCGGGGGACATTCAGTACTTC. Protein sequence: CASSSAIPGDIQYF.

The CDR3 reads CASSKKQGGETQYF. The CDR3 DNA sequence: TGTGCCAGCAGTAAAAAACAGGGAGGAGAGACCCAGTACTTC. This chain uses TRBV5-6 with TRBJ2-5; possibly TRBD1 or TRBD2 for D (6 bases each). CDR1 SGHDT and CDR2 YYEEEE come from the germline V gene. The V end lost 5 bases, the J end lost 4 bases, and 15 bases lay between the germline ends. This CDR3 spans 14 amino acids. Together with reference TRBV5-6 and TRBJ2-5, the CDR3 gives the full variable domain: DAGVTQSPTHLIKTRGQQVTLRCSPKSGHDTVSWYQQALGQGPQFIFQYYEEEERQRGNFPDRFSGHQFPNYSSELNVNALLLGDSALYLCASSKKQGGETQYFGPGTRLLVL.

This chain joins TRBV20-1 and TRBJ1-4; no clear D gene. This CDR3 has 14 amino acids. The V end lost 0 bases, the J end lost 1 base, and 6 bases lay between the germline ends. The germline V gene has CDR1 DFQATT and CDR2 SNEGSKA (reference sequence). The CDR3: CSAREGRTNEKLFF. The CDR3 DNA sequence: TGCAGTGCTAGAGAAGGGCGAACTAATGAAAAACTGTTTTTT.

The V and J genes are TRBV7-2 and TRBJ2-5; D is ambiguous. The closer fit of TRBJ2-1 to the DNA end suggests the J call may be wrong. Per germline, CDR1 SGHTA and CDR2 FQGNSA. The CDR3 runs 14 residues. The CDR3 here is CASSLALGSHEQFF. As DNA, the CDR3 is TGTGCCAGCAGCTTAGCCTTGGGTTCTCATGAGCAGTTCTTC.

CDR3 residues: CASSLVGPDQPQHF. DNA for the CDR3: TGTGCCAGCAGCTTGGTGGGTCCCGATCAGCCCCAGCATTTT. The chain links TRBV7-8 to TRBJ1-5; no clear D gene. The CDR3 has 14 residues. CDR1 is SGHVS, CDR2 FQNEAQ, per germline. V was trimmed by 3 bases and J by 5 bases, leaving 11 bases between them.

This sequence joins TRBV7-2 and TRBJ2-2; D is perhaps TRBD1 (6 bases). V lost 3 bases and J 7 bases, leaving 18 bases between the germline ends. CDR1 and CDR2 (germline): SGHTA, FQGNSA. The CDR3 consists of 16 residues. CDR3 in amino acids: CASSFSGSRGGGELFF. The CDR3 DNA reads TGTGCCAGCAGCTTTTCAGGGAGCAGGGGTGGCGGGGAGCTGTTTTTT.

The V gene is TRBV3-1, the J gene TRBJ1-1, with unresolved D. Trimming took off 4 bases at V and 5 bases at J, with 14 bases between the two ends. In germline, CDR1 is LGHDT, CDR2 YNNKEL (reference sequence). The CDR3 consists of 14 residues. CDR3 region: CASSPPSFGTEAFF. The CDR3 coding sequence is TGTGCCAGCAGCCCGCCCTCTTTTGGGACTGAAGCTTTCTTT.

This rearrangement joins TRBV9 to TRBJ1-1; no reliable D call. The V gene lost 0 bases and the J gene lost 6 bases, with 12 bases spanning the gap. Germline assignment: CDR1 SGDLS and CDR2 YYNGEE. The CDR3 sequence is 14 residues long. This chain's CDR3 is CASSVASQDSEAFF. The CDR3 bases are TGTGCCAGCAGCGTAGCCTCCCAGGACTCTGAAGCTTTCTTT.

This sequence joins TRBV6-5 and TRBJ1-2; a possible D gene is TRBD1 (6 bases). This CDR3 is 14 amino acids long. CDR1 MNHEY and CDR2 SVGAGI come from the germline V gene. Trimming took 6 bases from V and 3 from J, leaving 14 bases between them. CDR3 DNA: TGTGCCAGCAGCTCCGTCGGGGGCTACTATGGCTACACCTTC. Its translation is CASSSVGGYYGYTF.

This clonotype was seen only a few times. The chain uses TRBV12-3 or TRBV12-4 and TRBJ1-6; 7 bases match TRBD1. V trimming: 5 bases; J trimming: 7 bases; junction bases outside the gene matches: 5. The CDR3 extends over 14 amino acids. The CDR3 spells CASSETGFNSPLHF. CDR3 DNA sequence: TGTGCCAGCAGTGAGACAGGGTTCAATTCACCCCTCCACTTT.

The chain is built from TRBV28 and TRBJ2-5; TRBD1 aligns across 8 bases. Germline CDR1 and CDR2: MDHEN and SYDVKM. Unmatched junction bases numbered 5, after V lost 3 bases and J lost 2 bases. The CDR3 contains 15 residues. The DNA for the CDR3 is TGTGCCAGCAGTTTCCAAGGACAGGGACAAGAGACCCAGTACTTC. It yields the protein CASSFQGQGQETQYF.

Concerning this clonotype: A junction end diverges from the germline sequence, so it may reflect a read error. The chain uses TRBV7-7 and TRBJ2-5, with D perhaps TRBD2 (6 bases). The J call is doubtful: the DNA matches TRBJ2-1 better. The germline V gene has CDR1 SSHAT and CDR2 FNYEAQ (reference sequence). The CDR3 is 13 amino acids. CDR3 residues: CAGSPGLGNEQFF. The CDR3 coding sequence is TGTGCCGGCAGCCCGGGACTCGGCAATGAGCAGTTCTTC.

This clonotype came up a few times. The chain recombines TRBV7-2 with TRBJ2-3; D gene unclear. The V gene's germline CDR1 is SGHTA and CDR2 FQGNSA. The V and J ends lost 4 bases and 4 bases respectively, with 12 bases between them. There are 14 residues in the CDR3. CDR3 sequence reads: CASSYHEGADTQYF. For the CDR3, the DNA is TGTGCCAGCAGCTACCACGAAGGTGCAGATACGCAGTATTTT.

The table lists this clonotype with a few counts. The CDR3 region is CASSLRAGNDHEQYF. The CDR3 DNA sequence: TGCGCCAGCAGCTTGCGTGCAGGGAATGATCACGAGCAGTACTTC. The chain joins TRBV5-1 to TRBJ2-5; a weak D match, TRBD1 (5 bases). The closer fit of TRBJ2-7 to the DNA end suggests the J call may be wrong. This CDR3 is built from 15 residues. CDR1 SGHRS and CDR2 YFSETQ come from the germline V gene.

There are many counts of this clonotype. The chain has TRBV20-1 and TRBJ1-1; the D is unclear. The germline CDR1 and CDR2 sequences are DFQATT and SNEGSKA (reference sequence). Trimming removed 4 bases at V and 1 base at J, with 4 bases between. CDR3 length equals 11 residues. CDR3: CSATTNTEAFF. In DNA, the CDR3 is TGCAGTGCTACGACGAACACTGAAGCTTTCTTT.

This clonotype was seen at least ten times. The V call is TRBV7-9, the J call TRBJ1-1; D is unclear. The CDR3 spans 14 residues. Trimming removed 2 bases from V and 3 bases from J, with 10 bases in between. Germline V gene sequence: CDR1 SEHNR, CDR2 FQNEAQ (reference sequence). The CDR3 bases are TGTGCCAGCAGCTTATCCTCGGGCGACACTGAAGCTTTCTTT. It yields the protein CASSLSSGDTEAFF.

The chain uses TRBV2 and TRBJ2-2; 11 bases align to TRBD1. The CDR3 sequence is 15 residues long. The V gene end was trimmed by 8 bases and the J gene end by 4 bases; junction bases not matched to a gene: 6. Germline values: CDR1 SNHLY, CDR2 FYNNEI. The CDR3 is CASRGQGARTGELFF. In nucleotides, the CDR3 is TGTGCCAGCCGTGGACAGGGGGCGCGCACCGGGGAGCTGTTTTTT.

This chain connects TRBV28 to TRBJ2-3; D is unresolved. The V end lost 6 bases, the J end lost 0 bases, and 13 bases lay between the germline ends. Germline V gene data show CDR1 as MDHEN and CDR2 as SYDVKM. This CDR3 contains 15 residues. CDR3 sequence (DNA): TGTGCCAGCAGCTTTGCAGGATTTAGCACAGATACGCAGTATTTT. The encoded protein is CASSFAGFSTDTQYF.

This clonotype was detected only a few times. V and J are TRBV5-1 and TRBJ2-3, with D unclear. Germline V lookup: CDR1 SGHRS, CDR2 YFSETQ. This CDR3 spans 16 amino acids. The germline V and J ends were trimmed by 0 bases and 2 bases, with 13 bases remaining between them. The CDR3 coding sequence is TGCGCCAGCAGCTTGGAGGGCCCCATAGACACAGATACGCAGTATTTT. Amino acids: CASSLEGPIDTDTQYF.

The chain recombines TRBV20-1 with TRBJ1-1; the D gene is possibly TRBD1 (6 bases). Trimming shortened V by 5 bases and J by 3 bases, and 13 bases separated the two germline ends. The CDR3 is 13 amino acids. Germline V gives CDR1 DFQATT, CDR2 SNEGSKA (reference sequence). CDR3 residues: CSAVRGVDTEAFF. The CDR3 DNA sequence: TGCAGTGCTGTCAGGGGTGTCGACACTGAAGCTTTCTTT.

This clonotype came up a few times. The chain is built from TRBV20-1 and TRBJ2-7; perhaps TRBD2 as D (5 bases). CDR1 DFQATT and CDR2 SNEGSKA come from the germline V gene (reference sequence). This CDR3 comprises 14 residues. The V end was cut by 0 bases, the J end by 4 bases, with 13 bases between. The CDR3 nucleotides are TGCAGTGCTAGAGATGGAGGCAGACTGTACGAGCAGTACTTC. Its translation is CSARDGGRLYEQYF.